A single sample gave rise to the 27 T cell receptor beta chains below, sequenced in a study of T cells expressing NK-cell markers. With the 5' RACE reads reprocessed, TCRdb shows one record per CDR3 protein and no DNA. Here the sample table reports about 390,000 distinct CDR3 sequences. Sequenced sample: blood T cells: a sorted CD56 or NKG2C T cell subset, CD4+ or CD8+ T cells, or bulk PBMC T cells (not recorded which). The origin of the receptors is a woman between 45 and 65 years old in good health.

J is TRBJ2-2 and V is TRBV10-3; with no DNA, the TCRdb D assignment of TRBD2 cannot be verified. The germline V gene has CDR1 ENHRY and CDR2 SYGVKD. This CDR3 is built from 15 residues. The CDR3 loop reads CATRWTSGSTGELFF.

The rearrangement links TRBV29-1 to TRBJ2-3; TCRdb designates TRBD2, a call that cannot be tested without DNA. CDR1 is SQVTM, CDR2 ANQGSEA, per germline. CDR3 length: 13 residues. CDR3: CSVGQLSTDTQYF.

V is TRBV3-1 and J is TRBJ2-4; with no DNA, the TCRdb D assignment of TRBD1 cannot be verified. This CDR3 is 12 amino acids long. The V gene's germline CDR1 is LGHDT and CDR2 YNNKEL (reference sequence). CDR3 sequence: CASSQEGPFQYF.

V usage is TRBV10-3 and J usage is TRBJ2-2. CDR3 length equals 12 residues. Looked up from germline, CDR1 is ENHRY and CDR2 is SYGVKD. CDR3 amino acids: CAFSVLDGELFF.

The rearrangement joins TRBV6-1 to TRBJ2-3; TCRdb's D gene call, TRBD2, goes unchecked for lack of DNA. The CDR3 length is 16 residues. CDR1 MNHNS and CDR2 SASEGT come from the germline V gene. CDR3 in amino acids: CASSRARRRATDTQYF.

V gene TRBV5-1 combines with J gene TRBJ2-7; TCRdb selects TRBD1, and the lack of DNA leaves this call unchecked. The CDR3 is made up of 12 amino acids. Germline V gives CDR1 SGHRS, CDR2 YFSETQ. CDR3 in amino acids: CASRAGGAEQYF.

The J gene is TRBJ2-5, the V gene TRBV7-2; TCRdb's assignment of TRBD1 cannot be checked, as there is no DNA. CDR1 and CDR2 (germline): SGHTA, FQGNSA. This CDR3 contains 16 residues. CDR3 residues: CASSLGQGARVETQYF.

The chain employs TRBV12-3 or TRBV12-4 and TRBJ1-6. There are 14 residues in the CDR3. This CDR3 reads CASSLSGGISPLHF.

V usage is TRBV20-1 and J usage is TRBJ2-7; TCRdb reports TRBD2, a call that lacks DNA to check it against. The V gene's germline CDR1 is DFQATT and CDR2 SNEGSKA (reference sequence). The CDR3 length is 16 residues. Here the CDR3 reads CSAMGLAGGHAHEQYF.

The CDR3 region is CSATPPGQTREQYF. The chain couples TRBV29-1 to TRBJ2-7; as DNA is missing, the TRBD1 call by TCRdb cannot be tested. CDR3 length: 14 amino acids. Germline CDR1 SQVTM, CDR2 ANQGSEA.

This rearrangement joins TRBV29-1 to TRBJ1-1. Per germline, CDR1 SQVTM and CDR2 ANQGSEA. The CDR3 sequence is 13 residues long. CDR3 in amino acids: CSVRKGWNTEAFF.

This chain connects TRBV5-5 to TRBJ2-5; the D call from TCRdb, TRBD1, cannot be confirmed without DNA. The CDR3 consists of 14 residues. The germline V gene has CDR1 SGHKS and CDR2 YYEKEE (reference sequence). This chain's CDR3 is CASNSQGQLETQYF.

The chain employs TRBV7-9 and TRBJ2-7. Germline V gene data show CDR1 as SEHNR and CDR2 as FQNEAQ (reference sequence). The CDR3 has 13 amino acids. CDR3 sequence reads: CASSSTGPHEQYF.

The J gene is TRBJ2-1, the V gene TRBV7-9. CDR1 and CDR2 (germline): SEHNR, FQNEAQ (reference sequence). The CDR3 is 12 residues long. The CDR3 loop is CASSLEAAEQFF.

CDR3 sequence reads: CASTPGRGSVEQYF. The V call is TRBV7-2, the J call TRBJ2-7; no DNA is available, so the TRBD1 call from TCRdb remains unchecked. The CDR3 contains 14 residues. Germline V gene data show CDR1 as SGHTA and CDR2 as FQGNSA.

The CDR3 region is CSAGTGGRQYF. The chain couples TRBV20-1 to TRBJ2-7; TCRdb designates TRBD1, a call that cannot be tested without DNA. Per germline, CDR1 DFQATT and CDR2 SNEGSKA (reference sequence). This CDR3 region has 11 residues.

This chain connects TRBV12-3 or TRBV12-4 to TRBJ2-1; as DNA is missing, the TRBD2 call by TCRdb cannot be tested. The CDR3 covers 12 residues. CDR3 loop: CASSGTSGNRFF.

The V call is TRBV3-1, the J call TRBJ2-3; no DNA is available, so the TRBD2 call from TCRdb remains unchecked. Germline V gives CDR1 LGHDT, CDR2 YNNKEL (reference sequence). The CDR3 has 14 amino acids. The CDR3 spells CASSQLAGADTQYF.

The rearrangement uses TRBV27 and TRBJ1-1; lacking DNA, the TRBD1 call made by TCRdb goes unchecked. Germline V gives CDR1 MNHEY, CDR2 SMNVEV (reference sequence). This CDR3 spans 14 amino acids. CDR3 amino acids: CASRPRGGFTEAFF.

This chain links TRBV12-3 or TRBV12-4 with TRBJ2-2; TCRdb lists TRBD1, though no DNA is available to test this call. CDR3 size: 15 residues. CDR3 loop: CASSPRDRLTGELFF.

This chain connects TRBV20-1 to TRBJ2-7; TCRdb's assignment of TRBD1 cannot be checked, as there is no DNA. The CDR3 length is 16 residues. CDR1 is DFQATT, CDR2 SNEGSKA, per germline (reference sequence). The CDR3 is CSARDLGQGISYEQYF.

The rearrangement uses TRBV15 and TRBJ2-3; the TCRdb D gene call, TRBD1, has no DNA to confirm it. In germline, CDR1 is LNHNV, CDR2 YYDKDF (reference sequence). The CDR3 runs to 18 residues. The chain's CDR3 is CATSRDVGTGGREDTQYF.

The chain recombines TRBV29-1 with TRBJ1-4; TCRdb outputs TRBD1, but without DNA this stays unchecked. Germline lookup yields CDR1 SQVTM and CDR2 ANQGSEA. The length of the CDR3 is 14 residues. The CDR3 is CSVERDSRNEKLFF.

V is TRBV11-2 and J is TRBJ2-1; TCRdb gives TRBD1 as the D gene, but with no DNA this cannot be confirmed. This CDR3 spans 15 amino acids. CDR1 is SGHAT and CDR2 is FQNNGV in the germline V gene. The CDR3 region is CASILRVLGGNEQFF.

The chain employs TRBV28 and TRBJ1-2. The CDR3 has 15 amino acids. Germline loops: CDR1 MDHEN, CDR2 SYDVKM. The CDR3 loop reads CASSRGPAPYYGYTF.

This chain uses TRBV20-1 with TRBJ2-1; there is no DNA to check the TCRdb D call of TRBD2. Per the germline V gene, CDR1 is DFQATT and CDR2 is SNEGSKA (reference sequence). The CDR3 consists of 15 residues. The CDR3 is CSASGRGSSYNEQFF.

The genes are TRBV6-2 or TRBV6-3 and TRBJ2-1; as DNA is missing, the TRBD2 call by TCRdb cannot be tested. CDR1 is MNHEY, CDR2 SVGEGT, per germline. The CDR3 spans 11 residues. The chain's CDR3 is CASSGRHEQFF.